This TCR beta chain originates from a study of vaccination effects on CD4 cells after COVID-19. Study details: Pools of viral peptides were used by the ViraFEST assay to expand antigen-specific CD4+ T cells ahead of sequencing.

About this clone itself: Its cognate antigen is unknown.

Trimming cost V 3 bases and J 4 bases, with 17 bases left between them. CDR1 and CDR2 from the germline V gene are LGHNA and YSLEER. The CDR3 contains 16 residues. Only in-frame clones appear in the TCRdb table, and some are missing; sequencing was by immunoSEQ multiplex PCR. This sample has approximately 45,000 clones, with about 78% found just once. Upon completion of 10 to 11 days in culture, CD4+ T cells were isolated. The gene calls are TRBV4-3 and TRBJ2-3; TRBD2 is a possible D gene (6 bases). The sequence derives from a human donor who had a prior SARS-CoV-2 infection. The source was CD4+ T cells from PBMCs cultured without peptide, collected before COVID-19 vaccination. The CDR3 bases are TGCGCCAGCAGCCAGGATTGGCGGAGGGCGGCAGATACGCAGTATTTT. This gives the protein CASSQDWRRAADTQYF.